One T cell receptor beta chain is described in this entry. The healthy adult donors were HIV-negative and reported no recent acute infections or vaccinations. The CDR3 extends over 15 amino acids. With 4 bases clipped from V and 8 bases from J, the junction kept 12 bases outside the gene matches. In germline, CDR1 is MDHEN, CDR2 SYDVKM. Each subset's genomic DNA was shared equally among a number of immunoSEQ plates. The input for sorted-subset replicate PCRs was around 0.2 ug DNA, 25,000 to 35,000 T cell genomes. Methods used by the authors: Junction-only immunoSEQ data arrived without quality scores, meaning filtering differed. Sequencing used immunoSEQ multiplex PCR; TCRdb keeps in-frame clones, though not all of them. The V and J calls and clone size are taken from that table; D and trimming were inferred from the DNA. The sample holds about 680,000 clones, roughly 70% seen once. The record originates from a study of shared clonotypes between healthy human individuals.

The sequenced sample was memory CD4+ T cells sorted from blood. Indicated subset: CD45RA-negative fraction. This clonotype was sampled from a woman between 25 and 40 years old in good health. The chain employs TRBV28 and TRBJ1-2; 8 bases fit TRBD1. In nucleotides, the CDR3 is TGTGCCAGCAGTTCCGACAGGGGCGCTTTGGGCGGCTACACCTTC. This translates into CASSSDRGALGGYTF.